Presented here are 27 T cell receptor beta chains from one specimen sequenced in a study of T cells after yellow fever vaccination. TCRdb reanalysed the 5' RACE reads using MiXCR and keeps one entry per CDR3 protein. The table shows approximately 300,000 distinct CDR3 sequences, with approximately 11% occurring only once. This sample comprised CD4+ T cells sorted from PBMCs, obtained 45 days after the yellow fever booster vaccination. The receptors were sampled from a man aged 18 to 30 who received the YFV17D yellow fever vaccine.

This clonotype has more than one count but fewer than ten. The V and J genes are TRBV7-6 and TRBJ2-3; 11 nucleotides match TRBD1. Unmatched junction bases numbered 11, after V lost 2 bases and J lost 4 bases. Germline V gives CDR1 SGHVS, CDR2 FNYEAQ. The CDR3 length is 18 residues. CDR3 region: CASSLIFQGQGASDTQYF. DNA for the CDR3: TGTGCCAGCAGCTTAATCTTCCAAGGACAGGGGGCTTCAGATACGCAGTATTTT.

The chain joins TRBV30 to TRBJ1-2, with D hard to call. The CDR3 contains 13 residues. Looked up from germline, CDR1 is GTSNPN and CDR2 is SVGIG (reference sequence). V lost 0 bases, J lost 8 bases, and 13 bases lay in between. Here the CDR3 DNA reads TGTGCCTGGAGTGTACGCACCCCCGGGGGCTACACCTTC. This translates into CAWSVRTPGGYTF.

The chain carries TRBV5-1 and TRBJ2-7; 8 positions match TRBD2. CDR1 is SGHRS, CDR2 YFSETQ, per germline. Unmatched junction bases numbered 3, after V lost 1 base and J lost 0 bases. The CDR3 contains 15 residues. The CDR3 nucleotides are TGCGCCAGCAGCTTGAGTGGACTAGCCTCCTACGAGCAGTACTTC. Translation gives CASSLSGLASYEQYF.

This clonotype was seen at least ten times. This rearrangement joins TRBV15 to TRBJ1-5, with D perhaps matching TRBD1 (6 bases). Germline assignment: CDR1 LNHNV and CDR2 YYDKDF (reference sequence). The CDR3 is 16 residues long. V dropped 0 bases and J dropped 5 bases, with 14 bases sitting between them. CDR3: CATSRDWARGDQPQHF. DNA for the CDR3: TGTGCCACCAGCAGAGATTGGGCCAGGGGTGATCAGCCCCAGCATTTT.

V is TRBV12-3 or TRBV12-4 and J is TRBJ1-5; the D is unclear. V lost 8 bases to trimming and J lost 4 bases, with 15 bases between them. The CDR3 is 14 residues long. The CDR3 spells CASRLIAGNQPQHF. CDR3 nucleotides: TGTGCCAGCCGTCTGATCGCCGGGAATCAGCCCCAGCATTTT.

The V and J genes are TRBV7-6 and TRBJ2-3; tentatively, D is TRBD2 (5 bases). Trimming pared 3 bases from V and 4 bases from J, leaving 14 bases between. From germline, CDR1 is SGHVS and CDR2 FNYEAQ. The CDR3 length is 15 residues. The CDR3 nucleotides are TGTGCCAGCAGCTTGGGGAGCGCCATAGCAGATACGCAGTATTTT. Amino acids: CASSLGSAIADTQYF.

This chain connects TRBV6-2 or TRBV6-3 to TRBJ2-6; D uncertain. This CDR3 has 15 residues. CDR1 is MNHEY, CDR2 SVGEGT, per germline. Deletions cut 5 bases from V and 0 bases from J, with 8 bases between. DNA for the CDR3: TGTGCCAGCAGTCATCCTACCTCTGGGGCCAACGTCCTGACTTTC. This translates into CASSHPTSGANVLTF.

The V gene is TRBV29-1, the J gene TRBJ1-6, with D possibly TRBD1 on 6 matching bases. Germline CDR1 and CDR2: SQVTM and ANQGSEA. This CDR3 comprises 13 residues. The ends were cut back, 6 bases at V and 7 bases at J, with 13 bases in the middle. The CDR3 here is CSVASGVNSPLHF. The DNA for the CDR3 is TGCAGCGTCGCCTCAGGGGTAAATTCACCCCTCCACTTT.

This clonotype has just a few counts. The V and J genes are TRBV6-6 and TRBJ2-5; 7 bases align to TRBD2. With 8 bases clipped from V and 7 bases from J, the junction kept 7 bases outside the gene matches. The germline V gene has CDR1 MNHNY and CDR2 SVGAGI (reference sequence). The length of the CDR3 is 12 residues. The CDR3 spells CASGTWGGTQYF. DNA of the CDR3: TGTGCCAGCGGGACCTGGGGGGGGACCCAGTACTTC.

The V call is TRBV12-3 or TRBV12-4, the J call TRBJ1-2; D uncertain. V dropped 7 bases and J dropped 2 bases, with 11 bases sitting between them. This CDR3 has 13 amino acids. The CDR3 DNA reads TGTGCCAGCACGAAATGGGAGAACTATGGCTACACCTTC. Amino acid sequence: CASTKWENYGYTF.

There are a few counts of this clonotype. The genes are TRBV29-1 and TRBJ2-3; 10 bases are shared with TRBD2. The CDR3 covers 14 residues. Germline-derived CDR1 and CDR2 are SQVTM and ANQGSEA. With V trimmed by 4 bases and J by 3 bases, 4 bases remained unmatched. This CDR3 is CSVGASGGTDTQYF. As DNA, the CDR3 is TGCAGCGTTGGAGCTAGCGGGGGAACAGATACGCAGTATTTT.

In its sample, this clonotype was seen many times. This chain joins TRBV27 and TRBJ1-4, with D possibly being TRBD1 (6 bases). V dropped 6 bases and J dropped 7 bases, with 15 bases sitting between them. Germline assignment: CDR1 MNHEY and CDR2 SMNVEV (reference sequence). The length of the CDR3 is 14 residues. CDR3 sequence: CASRPAGASEKLFF. The DNA for the CDR3 is TGTGCCAGCAGGCCAGCGGGGGCGAGTGAAAAACTGTTTTTT.

The chain combines TRBV20-1 with TRBJ1-2; D possibly corresponds to TRBD1 (5 bases). CDR3 length: 11 amino acids. Germline CDR1 and CDR2: DFQATT and SNEGSKA (reference sequence). V was cut by 5 bases and J by 11 bases, with 15 bases left in between. In DNA form, the CDR3 reads TGCAGTGCTTTTTCCCCGGGGGGGTACACCTTC. Translating it yields CSAFSPGGYTF.

This clonotype was counted ten times or more. The chain combines TRBV5-1 with TRBJ2-1; D is possibly TRBD2 (5 bases). Germline V gene lookup returns CDR1 SGHRS and CDR2 YFSETQ. The CDR3 loop spans 14 amino acids. V gave up 5 bases and J gave up 2 bases, with 11 bases separating them. The CDR3, as DNA: TGCGCCAGCAGTCAGCAAGCGGCCTACAATGAGCAGTTCTTC. Translated, it gives CASSQQAAYNEQFF.

This clonotype was counted only a few times. This chain joins TRBV7-2 and TRBJ1-1; the D is unclear. There are 14 residues in the CDR3. Trimming removed 4 bases from V and 4 bases from J, with 13 bases in between. Germline CDR1 is SGHTA and CDR2 is FQGNSA. The CDR3 loop is CASSSGFRSTEAFF. For the CDR3, the DNA is TGTGCCAGCAGCTCCGGCTTCAGAAGCACTGAAGCTTTCTTT.

The V call is TRBV12-3 or TRBV12-4, the J call TRBJ2-6, with D maybe TRBD1 (5 bases). CDR3 size: 13 residues. With 6 bases removed from V and 2 bases from J, the gap between germline ends came to 5 bases. Here the CDR3 DNA reads TGTGCCAGCAGACAGGCTGGGGCCAACGTCCTGACTTTC. Amino acid sequence: CASRQAGANVLTF.

This clonotype was detected only a few times. The chain uses TRBV6-5 and TRBJ2-2, with a tentative D call TRBD2 (5 bases). Germline CDR1 is MNHEY and CDR2 is SVGAGI. CDR3 size: 17 residues. Trimming took 6 bases from V and 6 from J, leaving 23 bases between them. Here the CDR3 DNA reads TGTGCCAGCAGGAACCCGGGGTGGGGAAGGTCGTCCGGGGAGCTGTTTTTT. Translation gives CASRNPGWGRSSGELFF.

This clonotype has just a few counts. This chain uses TRBV6-2 or TRBV6-3 with TRBJ2-7, with 7 bases matching TRBD1. The CDR3 runs to 13 residues. The trim removed 2 bases at V and 6 bases at J, leaving 4 bases unmatched. Germline assignment: CDR1 MNHEY and CDR2 SVGEGT. For the CDR3, the DNA is TGTGCCAGCAGTTACGGAGACAGGGTCGAGCAGTACGTC. This translates into CASSYGDRVEQYV.

This chain uses TRBV27 with TRBJ2-7, with 9 bases matching TRBD1. CDR3 size: 15 residues. With V trimmed by 3 bases and J by 2 bases, 5 bases remained unmatched. The germline gives CDR1 MNHEY, CDR2 SMNVEV (reference sequence). The CDR3 region is CASSFKRTGAYEQYV. DNA of the CDR3: TGTGCCAGCAGTTTCAAGAGGACAGGGGCCTACGAGCAGTACGTC.

This chain joins TRBV9 and TRBJ2-2, with D possibly TRBD2 on 5 matching bases. Germline V CDR1 and CDR2: SGDLS, YYNGEE. CDR3 length equals 16 residues. Deletions cut 4 bases from V and 4 bases from J, with 17 bases between. As DNA, the CDR3 is TGTGCCAGCAGCCCCCGCGCGGGTGCGGGCACCGGGGAGCTGTTTTTT. Its protein is CASSPRAGAGTGELFF.

J is TRBJ1-2 and V is TRBV4-3, with D tentatively TRBD1 (6 bases). With 0 bases removed from V and 7 bases from J, the gap between germline ends came to 9 bases. The CDR3 is 13 residues long. Per germline, CDR1 LGHNA and CDR2 YSLEER. The CDR3 loop is CASSQERGGGYTF. Here the CDR3 DNA reads TGCGCCAGCAGCCAAGAGAGGGGGGGTGGCTACACCTTC.

This clonotype was counted between two and nine times. J is TRBJ2-6 and V is TRBV20-1, with D perhaps TRBD1 (7 bases). The CDR3 extends over 16 amino acids. V lost 6 bases to trimming and J lost 1 base, with 16 bases between them. The germline V gene has CDR1 DFQATT and CDR2 SNEGSKA (reference sequence). Here the CDR3 reads CSAGGQIISGANVLTF. The DNA for the CDR3 is TGCAGTGCCGGGGGACAGATTATTTCTGGGGCCAACGTCCTGACTTTC.

CDR3 loop: CASSLSLEKLFF. The CDR3 DNA is TGCGCCAGCAGCCTTTCCCTGGAAAAACTGTTTTTT. This chain connects TRBV4-1 to TRBJ1-4; D not certain. The length of the CDR3 is 12 residues. V lost 4 bases, J lost 8 bases, and 8 bases lay in between. Germline V lookup: CDR1 MGHRA, CDR2 YSYEKL.

This clonotype was seen many times. V and J are TRBV5-1 and TRBJ1-5; D is undetermined. Trimming stripped 0 bases from V and 9 bases from J, with 19 bases between. The CDR3 spans 16 residues. Germline loops: CDR1 SGHRS, CDR2 YFSETQ. CDR3: CASSLAATYLLGPQHF. The CDR3 DNA reads TGCGCCAGCAGCTTGGCCGCGACCTACCTTCTTGGGCCCCAGCATTTT.

This clonotype has just a few counts. The chain uses TRBV19 and TRBJ1-5; no clear D gene. Looked up from germline, CDR1 is LNHDA and CDR2 is SQIVND (reference sequence). The CDR3 has 14 residues. Trimming left V 3 bases short and J 0 bases short, with 6 bases between. The DNA for the CDR3 is TGTGCCAGTAGTATCTGGTATAGCAATCAGCCCCAGCATTTT. Its translation is CASSIWYSNQPQHF. Complete variable domain (other parts from reference TRBV19 and TRBJ1-5): DGGITQSPKYLFRKEGQNVTLSCEQNLNHDAMYWYRQDPGQGLRLIYYSQIVNDFQKGDIAEGYSVSREKKESFPLTVTSAQKNPTAFYLCASSIWYSNQPQHFGDGTRLSIL.

This CDR3 reads CASSPRTGGEKLFF. The CDR3 DNA follows: TGTGCCAGCAGCCCGCGGACGGGAGGGGAAAAACTGTTTTTT. The chain is built from TRBV13 and TRBJ1-4; D is ambiguous. Between the trimmed V and J ends, which lost 5 bases and 8 bases, there was a span of 15 bases. The CDR3 has 14 amino acids. Germline CDR1 reads PRHDT; CDR2 reads FYEKMQ (reference sequence).

In its sample, this clonotype was seen a few times. The rearrangement joins TRBV10-1 to TRBJ2-1, with D possibly being TRBD1 (6 bases). From germline, CDR1 is WNHNN and CDR2 SYGVQD (reference sequence). The CDR3 is made up of 16 amino acids. V lost 4 bases to trimming and J lost 6 bases, with 19 bases between them. The CDR3 DNA reads as TGCGCCAGCAGTGCCACGGACAGTACTTCACGCAATGAGCAGTTCTTC. As protein: CASSATDSTSRNEQFF.